A selection of T cell receptor beta chains follows, all from one sample in a study of identical twins. One entry per CDR3 protein, called by TCRdb with MiXCR from the 5' RACE reads. The data show about 340,000 distinct CDR3 sequences, with about 12% seen just once and about 7% held by the top ten. Another study also made use of these data, one on yellow fever vaccine responses in identical twins.

Sequenced material: CD8+ T cells sorted from blood. These receptors all come from a woman aged 18-35 years in good health. The CDR3 runs from the conserved cysteine through the conserved F or W. A D gene is named only where the DNA matches it firmly. Clone size, where shown, is once, few, many, or a class for clones that have expanded.

TGTGCCAGCAGCCTCGACAGGGGAGCAGAGACCCAGTACTTC	CASSLDRGAETQYF	14	TRBV5-6	TRBJ2-5	TRBD1	NA
TGTGCCAGCAGCCTCGCTAAGGAGCAGTACTTC	CASSLAKEQYF	11	TRBV12-3/TRBV12-4	TRBJ2-7	NA	many
TGCAGTGCTAGCATAGCGGGAGGGCCTATAAATGAGCAGTTCTTC	CSASIAGGPINEQFF	15	TRBV20-1	TRBJ2-1	TRBD2	few
TGTGCTAGTGGTTCCACCGGTAGCTCCTACAATGAGCAGTTCTTC	CASGSTGSSYNEQFF	15	TRBV12-5	TRBJ2-1	NA	NA
TGTGCCACCAGCAGGGAGAGTGGGGATACGCAGTATTTT	CATSRESGDTQYF	13	TRBV15	TRBJ2-3	NA	NA
TGTGCCAGCAGTTTGGAATACGGTGAGCAGTTCTTC	CASSLEYGEQFF	12	TRBV28	TRBJ2-1	NA	NA
TGTGCCAGCAGTGAATTTGTAGACAATGAGCAGTTCTTC	CASSEFVDNEQFF	13	TRBV25-1	TRBJ2-1	NA	NA
TGTGCCACGAGGTCTTTGTACAATGAGCAGTTCTTC	CATRSLYNEQFF	12	TRBV15	TRBJ2-1	NA	NA
TGCAGTGCTAGTCGGGGTCCGTCAGATACGCAGTATTTT	CSASRGPSDTQYF	13	TRBV20-1	TRBJ2-3	NA	NA
TGCGCCAGCAGCCCTAAGGGTGGTGGGGAGAATGAAAAACTGTTTTTT	CASSPKGGGENEKLFF	16	TRBV4-1	TRBJ1-4	NA	NA
TGTGCCAACCACCGGGACACGGCCTACGAGCAGTACTTC	CANHRDTAYEQYF	13	TRBV5-8	TRBJ2-7	NA	NA
TGTGCCAGCAGCCAAGATTGGGGACAGGGAGCCAAAAACATTCAGTACTTC	CASSQDWGQGAKNIQYF	17	TRBV3-1	TRBJ2-4	TRBD1	NA
TGCGCCAGCAGCCGGGGGACAGGGGAGGGAGAGACCCAGTACTTC	CASSRGTGEGETQYF	15	TRBV5-1	TRBJ2-5	TRBD1	few
TGCGCCAGCAGCTTGAGGTTGAACACCGGGGAGCTGTTTTTT	CASSLRLNTGELFF	14	TRBV5-1	TRBJ2-2	NA	NA
TGTGCCAGCAGTCGGGAGAGGACGGCCCAGCTCTACGAGCAGTACTTC	CASSRERTAQLYEQYF	16	TRBV12-3/TRBV12-4	TRBJ2-7	NA	NA